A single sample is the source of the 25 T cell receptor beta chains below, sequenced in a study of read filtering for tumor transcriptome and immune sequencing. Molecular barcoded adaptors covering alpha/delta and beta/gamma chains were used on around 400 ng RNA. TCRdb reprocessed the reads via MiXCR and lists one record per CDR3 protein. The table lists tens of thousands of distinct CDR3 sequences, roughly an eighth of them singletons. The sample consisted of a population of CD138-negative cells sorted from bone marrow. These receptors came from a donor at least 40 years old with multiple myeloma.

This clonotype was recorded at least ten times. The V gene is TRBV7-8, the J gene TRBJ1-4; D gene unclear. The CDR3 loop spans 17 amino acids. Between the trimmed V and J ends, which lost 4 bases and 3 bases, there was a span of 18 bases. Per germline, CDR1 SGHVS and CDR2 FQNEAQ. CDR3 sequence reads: CASSYGRVGRANEKLFF. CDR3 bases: TGTGCCAGCAGCTACGGGCGTGTGGGCCGGGCTAATGAAAAACTGTTTTTT. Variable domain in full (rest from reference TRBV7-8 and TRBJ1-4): GAGVSQSPRYKVAKRGQDVALRCDPISGHVSLFWYQQALGQGPEFLTYFQNEAQLDKSGLPSDRFFAERPEGSVSTLKIQRTQQEDSAVYLCASSYGRVGRANEKLFFGSGTQLSVL.

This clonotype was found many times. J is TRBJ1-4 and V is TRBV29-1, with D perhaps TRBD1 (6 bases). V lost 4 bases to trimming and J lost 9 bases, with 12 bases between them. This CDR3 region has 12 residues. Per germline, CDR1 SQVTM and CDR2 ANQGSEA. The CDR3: CSVALDSQKLFF. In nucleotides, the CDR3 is TGCAGCGTTGCATTGGACAGCCAAAAACTGTTTTTT.

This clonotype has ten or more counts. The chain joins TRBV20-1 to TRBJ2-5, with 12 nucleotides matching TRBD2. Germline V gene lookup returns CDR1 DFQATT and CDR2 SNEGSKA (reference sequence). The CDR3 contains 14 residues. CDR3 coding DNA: TGCAGCGGCATTGCTAGCGGGGGGGCAGAGACCCAGTACTTC. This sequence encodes CSGIASGGAETQYF.

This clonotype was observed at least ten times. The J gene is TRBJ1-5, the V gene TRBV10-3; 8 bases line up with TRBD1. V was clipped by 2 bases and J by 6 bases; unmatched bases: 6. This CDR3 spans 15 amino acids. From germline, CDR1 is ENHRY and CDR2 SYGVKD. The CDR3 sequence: CAISEGQGAGQPQHF. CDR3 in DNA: TGTGCCATCAGTGAGGGGCAGGGGGCGGGTCAGCCCCAGCATTTT.

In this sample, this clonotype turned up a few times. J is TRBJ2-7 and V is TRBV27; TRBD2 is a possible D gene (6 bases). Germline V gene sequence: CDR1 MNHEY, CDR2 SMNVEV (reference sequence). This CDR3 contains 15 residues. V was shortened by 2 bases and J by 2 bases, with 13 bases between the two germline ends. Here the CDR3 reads CASSLGGTRPYEQYF. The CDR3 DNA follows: TGTGCCAGCAGTTTAGGCGGGACCCGCCCCTACGAGCAGTACTTC.

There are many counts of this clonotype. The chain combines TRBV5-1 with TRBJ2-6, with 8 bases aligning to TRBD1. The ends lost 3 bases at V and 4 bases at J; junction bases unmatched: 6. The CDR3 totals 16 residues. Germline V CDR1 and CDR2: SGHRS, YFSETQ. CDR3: CASSYAGGTGANVLTF. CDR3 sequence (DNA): TGCGCCAGCAGCTACGCAGGGGGCACCGGGGCCAACGTCCTGACTTTC.

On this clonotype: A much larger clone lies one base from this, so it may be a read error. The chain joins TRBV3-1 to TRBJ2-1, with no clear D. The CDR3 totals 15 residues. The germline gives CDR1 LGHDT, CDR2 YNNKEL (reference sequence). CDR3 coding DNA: TGTACCAGCAGCCAAGATAGGCTAGCCTACAATGAGCAGTTCTTC. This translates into CTSSQDRLAYNEQFF.

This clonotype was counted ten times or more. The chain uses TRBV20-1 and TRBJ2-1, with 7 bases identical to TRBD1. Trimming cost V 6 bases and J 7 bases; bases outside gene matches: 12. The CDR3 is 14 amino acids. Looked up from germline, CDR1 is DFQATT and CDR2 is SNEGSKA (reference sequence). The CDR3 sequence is CSATETGIDNEQFF. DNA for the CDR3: TGCAGTGCCACGGAGACAGGGATTGATAATGAGCAGTTCTTC.

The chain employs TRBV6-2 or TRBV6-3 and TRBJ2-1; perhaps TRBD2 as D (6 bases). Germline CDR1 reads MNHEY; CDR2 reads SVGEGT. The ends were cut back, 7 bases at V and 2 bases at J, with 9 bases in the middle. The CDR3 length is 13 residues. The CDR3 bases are TGTGCCAGCATGCGGGACCCCTACAATGAGCAGTTCTTC. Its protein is CASMRDPYNEQFF.

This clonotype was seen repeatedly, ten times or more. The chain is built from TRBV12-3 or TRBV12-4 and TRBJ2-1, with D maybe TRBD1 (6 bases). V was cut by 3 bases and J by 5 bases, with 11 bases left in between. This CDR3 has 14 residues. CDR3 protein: CASSLAGVNNEQFF. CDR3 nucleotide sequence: TGTGCCAGCAGTTTGGCAGGGGTAAACAATGAGCAGTTCTTC.

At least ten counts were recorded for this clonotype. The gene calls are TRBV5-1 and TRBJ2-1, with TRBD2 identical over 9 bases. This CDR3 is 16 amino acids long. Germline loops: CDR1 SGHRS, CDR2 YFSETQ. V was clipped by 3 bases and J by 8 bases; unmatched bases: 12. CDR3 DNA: TGCGCCAGCAGCTACGAGGGGCGGGAGGGCCTCGATGAGCAGTTCTTC. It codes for CASSYEGREGLDEQFF.

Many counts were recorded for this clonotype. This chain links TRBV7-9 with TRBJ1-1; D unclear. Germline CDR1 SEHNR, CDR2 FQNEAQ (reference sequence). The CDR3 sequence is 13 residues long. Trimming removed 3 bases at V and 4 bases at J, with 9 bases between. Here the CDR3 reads CASSFDWGTEAFF. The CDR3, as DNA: TGTGCCAGCAGCTTCGATTGGGGCACTGAAGCTTTCTTT.

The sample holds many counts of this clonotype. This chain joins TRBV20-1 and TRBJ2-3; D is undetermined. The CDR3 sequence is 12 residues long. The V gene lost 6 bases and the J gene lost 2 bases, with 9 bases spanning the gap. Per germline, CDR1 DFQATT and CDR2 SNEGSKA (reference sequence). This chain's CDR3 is CSAPPVTDTQYF. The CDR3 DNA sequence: TGCAGTGCCCCTCCCGTCACAGATACGCAGTATTTT.

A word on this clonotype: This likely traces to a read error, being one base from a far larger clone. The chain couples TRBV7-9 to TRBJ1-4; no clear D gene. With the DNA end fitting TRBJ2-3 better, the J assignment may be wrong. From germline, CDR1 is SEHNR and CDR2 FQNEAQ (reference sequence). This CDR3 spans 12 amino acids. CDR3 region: CASSLKVDAQYF. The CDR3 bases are TGTGCCAGCAGCCTTAAAGTGGATGCGCAGTATTTT.

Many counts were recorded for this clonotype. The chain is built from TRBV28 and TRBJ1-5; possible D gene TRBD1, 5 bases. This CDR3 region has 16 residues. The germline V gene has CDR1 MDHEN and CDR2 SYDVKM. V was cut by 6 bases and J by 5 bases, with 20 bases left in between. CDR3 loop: CASSNPGRGPHQPQHF. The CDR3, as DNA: TGTGCCAGCAGCAACCCCGGGAGGGGCCCCCATCAGCCCCAGCATTTT.

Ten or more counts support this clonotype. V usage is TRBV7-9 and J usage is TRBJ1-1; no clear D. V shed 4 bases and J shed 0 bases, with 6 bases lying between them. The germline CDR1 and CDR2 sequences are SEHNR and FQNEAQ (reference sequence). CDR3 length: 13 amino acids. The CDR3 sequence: CASSSGLNTEAFF. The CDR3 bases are TGTGCCAGCAGCTCCGGGCTGAACACTGAAGCTTTCTTT. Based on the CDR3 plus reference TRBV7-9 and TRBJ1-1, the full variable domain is DTGVSQNPRHKITKRGQNVTFRCDPISEHNRLYWYRQTLGQGPEFLTYFQNEAQLEKSRLLSDRFSAERPKGSFSTLEIQRTEQGDSAMYLCASSSGLNTEAFFGQGTRLTVV.

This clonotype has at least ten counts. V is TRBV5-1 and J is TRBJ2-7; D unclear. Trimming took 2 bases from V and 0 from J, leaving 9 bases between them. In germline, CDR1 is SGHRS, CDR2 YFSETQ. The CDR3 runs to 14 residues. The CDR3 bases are TGCGCCAGCAGCTTTAACACCTACTCCTACGAGCAGTACTTC. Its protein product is CASSFNTYSYEQYF.

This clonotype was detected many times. CDR3 in DNA: TGTGCCAGCAGTCCAGTCCGTTTCCAAGAGACCCAGTACTTC. Protein sequence: CASSPVRFQETQYF. This rearrangement joins TRBV28 to TRBJ2-5, with no clear D. V was shortened by 5 bases and J by 1 base, with 11 bases between the two germline ends. The CDR3 consists of 14 residues. Germline V CDR1 and CDR2: MDHEN, SYDVKM.

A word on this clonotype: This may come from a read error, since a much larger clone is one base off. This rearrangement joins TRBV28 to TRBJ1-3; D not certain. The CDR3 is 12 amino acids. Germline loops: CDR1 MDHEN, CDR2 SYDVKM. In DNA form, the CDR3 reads TGTGCCAGCACCCCCGGCGGAAGCACCATATATTTT. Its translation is CASTPGGSTIYF.

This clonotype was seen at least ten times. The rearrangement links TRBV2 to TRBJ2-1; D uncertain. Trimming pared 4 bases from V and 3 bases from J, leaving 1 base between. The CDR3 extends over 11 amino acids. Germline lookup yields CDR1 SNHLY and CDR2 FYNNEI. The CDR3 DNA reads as TGTGCCAGCAGTGGCTACAATGAGCAGTTCTTC. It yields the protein CASSGYNEQFF.

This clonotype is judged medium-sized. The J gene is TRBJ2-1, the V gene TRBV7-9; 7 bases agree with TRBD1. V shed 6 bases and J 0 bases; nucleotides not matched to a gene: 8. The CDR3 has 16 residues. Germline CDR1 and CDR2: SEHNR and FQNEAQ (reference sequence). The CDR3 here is CASRRSGTVSYNEQFF. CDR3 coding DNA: TGTGCCAGCAGGCGTTCCGGGACAGTCTCCTACAATGAGCAGTTCTTC.

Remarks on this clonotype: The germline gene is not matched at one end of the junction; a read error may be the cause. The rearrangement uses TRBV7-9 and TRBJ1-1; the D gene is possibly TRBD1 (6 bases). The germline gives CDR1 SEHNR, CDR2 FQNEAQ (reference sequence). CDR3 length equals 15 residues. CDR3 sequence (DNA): TGTGCCTGCAGCTTAGCGGGACACTCGAACTCTGAAGCTTTCTTT. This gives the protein CACSLAGHSNSEAFF.

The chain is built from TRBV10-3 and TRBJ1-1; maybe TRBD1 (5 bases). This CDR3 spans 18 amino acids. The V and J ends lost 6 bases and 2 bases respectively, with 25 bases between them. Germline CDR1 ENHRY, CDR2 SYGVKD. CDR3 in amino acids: CAISKTGVLVVINTEAFF. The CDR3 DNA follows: TGTGCCATCAGCAAAACGGGGGTCCTCGTCGTCATAAACACTGAAGCTTTCTTT.

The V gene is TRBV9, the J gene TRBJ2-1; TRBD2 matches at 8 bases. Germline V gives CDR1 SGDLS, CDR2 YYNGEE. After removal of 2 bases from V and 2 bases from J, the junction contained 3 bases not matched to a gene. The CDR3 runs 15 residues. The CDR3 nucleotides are TGTGCCAGCAGCGTGGGGACTAGTACCTACAATGAGCAGTTCTTC. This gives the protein CASSVGTSTYNEQFF. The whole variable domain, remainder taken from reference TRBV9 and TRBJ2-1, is DSGVTQTPKHLITATGQRVTLRCSPRSGDLSVYWYQQSLDQGLQFLIQYYNGEERAKGNILERFSAQQFPDLHSELNLSSLELGDSALYFCASSVGTSTYNEQFFGPGTRLTVL.

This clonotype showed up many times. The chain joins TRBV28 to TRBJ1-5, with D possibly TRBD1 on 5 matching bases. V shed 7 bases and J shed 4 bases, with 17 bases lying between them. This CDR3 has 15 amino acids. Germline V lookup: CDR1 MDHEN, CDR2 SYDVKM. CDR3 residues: CASTKILTVNQPQHF. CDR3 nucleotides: TGTGCCAGCACCAAGATATTGACAGTAAATCAGCCCCAGCATTTT. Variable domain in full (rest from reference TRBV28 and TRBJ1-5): DVKVTQSSRYLVKRTGEKVFLECVQDMDHENMFWYRQDPGLGLRLIYFSYDVKMKEKGDIPEGYSVSREKKERFSLILESASTNQTSMYLCASTKILTVNQPQHFGDGTRLSIL.